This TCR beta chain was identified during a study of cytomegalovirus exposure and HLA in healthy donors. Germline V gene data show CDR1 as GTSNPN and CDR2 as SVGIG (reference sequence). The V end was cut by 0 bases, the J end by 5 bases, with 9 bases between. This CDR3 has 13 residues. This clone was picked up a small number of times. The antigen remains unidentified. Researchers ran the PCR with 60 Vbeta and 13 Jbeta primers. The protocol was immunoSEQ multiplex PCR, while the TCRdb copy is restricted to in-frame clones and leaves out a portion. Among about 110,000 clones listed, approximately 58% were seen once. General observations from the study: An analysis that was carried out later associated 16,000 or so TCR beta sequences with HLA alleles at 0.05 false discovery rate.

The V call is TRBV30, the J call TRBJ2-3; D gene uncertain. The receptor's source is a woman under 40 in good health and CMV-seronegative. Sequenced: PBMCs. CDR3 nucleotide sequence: TGTGCCTGGAGTGTTCGCCTCAGAGATACGCAGTATTTT. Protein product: CAWSVRLRDTQYF.